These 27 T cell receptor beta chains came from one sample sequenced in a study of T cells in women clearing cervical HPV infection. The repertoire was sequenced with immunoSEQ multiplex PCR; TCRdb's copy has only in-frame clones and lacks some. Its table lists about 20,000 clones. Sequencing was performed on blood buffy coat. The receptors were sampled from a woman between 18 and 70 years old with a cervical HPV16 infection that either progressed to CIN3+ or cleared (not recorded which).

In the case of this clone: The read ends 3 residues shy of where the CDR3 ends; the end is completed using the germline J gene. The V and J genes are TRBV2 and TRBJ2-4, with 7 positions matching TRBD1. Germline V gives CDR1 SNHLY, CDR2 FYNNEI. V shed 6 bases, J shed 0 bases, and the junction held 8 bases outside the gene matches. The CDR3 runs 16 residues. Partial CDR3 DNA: TGTGCCAGCAGCGCTACAGGGGCGATAGCCAAAAACATT. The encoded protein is CASSATGAIAKNI. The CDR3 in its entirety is CASSATGAIAKNIQYF.

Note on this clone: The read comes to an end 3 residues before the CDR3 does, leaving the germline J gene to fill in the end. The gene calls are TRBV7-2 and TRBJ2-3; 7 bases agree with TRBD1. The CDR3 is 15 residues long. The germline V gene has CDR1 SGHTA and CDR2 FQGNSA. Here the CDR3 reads CASSSTGMMGETQYF. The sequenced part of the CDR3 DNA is TGTGCCAGCAGCTCGACAGGGATGATGGGAGAGACG.

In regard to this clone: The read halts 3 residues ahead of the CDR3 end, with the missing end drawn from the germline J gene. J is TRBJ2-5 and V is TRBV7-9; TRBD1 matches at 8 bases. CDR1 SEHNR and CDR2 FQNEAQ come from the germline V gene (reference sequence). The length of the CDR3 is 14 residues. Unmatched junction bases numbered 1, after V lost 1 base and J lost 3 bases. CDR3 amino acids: CASSLGTGKETQYF. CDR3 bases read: TGTGCCAGCAGCTTAGGGACAGGGAAAGAGACC.

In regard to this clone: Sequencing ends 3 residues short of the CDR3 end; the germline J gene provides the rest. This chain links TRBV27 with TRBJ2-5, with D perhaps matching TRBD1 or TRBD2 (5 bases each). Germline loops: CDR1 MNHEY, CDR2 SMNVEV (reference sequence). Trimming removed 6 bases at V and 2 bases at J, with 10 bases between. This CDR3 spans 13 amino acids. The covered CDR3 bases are TGTGCCAGCAGGAGGGGCCTACAAGAGACC. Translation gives CASRRGLQET. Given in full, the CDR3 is CASRRGLQETQYF.

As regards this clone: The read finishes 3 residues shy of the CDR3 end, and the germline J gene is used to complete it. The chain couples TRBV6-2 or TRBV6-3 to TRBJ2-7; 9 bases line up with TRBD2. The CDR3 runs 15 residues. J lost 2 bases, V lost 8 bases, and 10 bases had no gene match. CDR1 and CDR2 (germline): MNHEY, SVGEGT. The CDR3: CASLNSGRVPYEQYF. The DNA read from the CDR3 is TGTGCCAGCCTTAATAGCGGGAGAGTCCCCTACGAG.

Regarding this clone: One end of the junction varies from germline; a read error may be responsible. The CDR3 loop is CASSQAGQLVNTIYF. CDR3 DNA (partial): TGCGCCAGCAGCCAAGCGGGACAGTTAGTAAACACC. The V call is TRBV4-2, the J call TRBJ1-3; TRBD1 agrees at 7 bases. The read gets to within 3 residues of the CDR3 end, and the germline J gene fills in the rest. Germline CDR1 is LGHNA and CDR2 is YNFKEQ. The CDR3 is made up of 15 amino acids.

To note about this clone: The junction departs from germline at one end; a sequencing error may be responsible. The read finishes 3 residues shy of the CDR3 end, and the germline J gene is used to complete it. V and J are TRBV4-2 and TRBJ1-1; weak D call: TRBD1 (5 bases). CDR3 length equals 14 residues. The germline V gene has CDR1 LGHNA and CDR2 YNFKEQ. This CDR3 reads CASSTRQGGTEAFF. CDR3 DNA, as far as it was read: TGCGCCAGCAGCACCCGTCAGGGTGGGACTGAA.

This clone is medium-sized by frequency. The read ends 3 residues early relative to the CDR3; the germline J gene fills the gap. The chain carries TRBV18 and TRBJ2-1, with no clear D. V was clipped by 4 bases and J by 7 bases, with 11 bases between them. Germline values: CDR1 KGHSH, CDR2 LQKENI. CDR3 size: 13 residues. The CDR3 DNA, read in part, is TGTGCCAGCTCACACTACCATGGGAATGAG. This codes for CASSHYHGNE. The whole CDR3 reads CASSHYHGNEQFF.

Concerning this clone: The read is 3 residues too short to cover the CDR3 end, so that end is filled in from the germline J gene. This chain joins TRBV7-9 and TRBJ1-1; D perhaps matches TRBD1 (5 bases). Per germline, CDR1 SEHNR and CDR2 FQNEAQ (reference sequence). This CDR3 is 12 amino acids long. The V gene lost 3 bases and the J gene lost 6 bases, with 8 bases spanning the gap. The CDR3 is CASSFSGAEAFF. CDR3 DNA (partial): TGTGCCAGCAGCTTCTCGGGGGCTGAA. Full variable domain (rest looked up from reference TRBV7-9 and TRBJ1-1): DTGVSQNPRHKITKRGQNVTFRCDPISEHNRLYWYRQTLGQGPEFLTYFQNEAQLEKSRLLSDRFSAERPKGSFSTLEIQRTEQGDSAMYLCASSFSGAEAFFGQGTRLTVV.

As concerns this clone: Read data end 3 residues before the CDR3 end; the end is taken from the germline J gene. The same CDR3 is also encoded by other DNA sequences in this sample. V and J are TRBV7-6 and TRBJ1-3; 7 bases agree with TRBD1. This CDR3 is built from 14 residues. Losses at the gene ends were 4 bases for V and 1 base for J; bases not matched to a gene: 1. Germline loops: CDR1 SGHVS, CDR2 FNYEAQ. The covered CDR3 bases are TGTGCCAGCAGCTGGACAGGATCTGGAAACACC. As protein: CASSWTGSGNT. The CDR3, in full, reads CASSWTGSGNTIYF.

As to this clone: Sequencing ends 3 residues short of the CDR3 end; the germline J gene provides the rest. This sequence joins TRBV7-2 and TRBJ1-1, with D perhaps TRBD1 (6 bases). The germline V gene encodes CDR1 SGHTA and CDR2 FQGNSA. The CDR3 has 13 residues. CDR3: CASSLAGQETAFF. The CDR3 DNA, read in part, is TGTGCCAGCAGCTTAGCGGGACAAGAGACA.

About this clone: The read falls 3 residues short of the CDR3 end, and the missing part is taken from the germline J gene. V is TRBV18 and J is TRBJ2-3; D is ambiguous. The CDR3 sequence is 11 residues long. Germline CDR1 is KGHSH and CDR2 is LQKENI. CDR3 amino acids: CASSGSETQYF. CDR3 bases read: TGTGCCAGCTCAGGCAGTGAGACG.

The CDR3 DNA, read in part, is TGTGCCAGCTCATTGGACAGGGGAGGACAGCCG. It is translated as CASSLDRGGQP. The full CDR3 sequence reads CASSLDRGGQPQYF. The chain is built from TRBV18 and TRBJ2-3; 9 bases match TRBD1. The CDR3 extends 3 residues past the end of the read, so its final part is completed from the germline J gene. The CDR3 loop spans 14 amino acids. Germline V gene lookup returns CDR1 KGHSH and CDR2 LQKENI.

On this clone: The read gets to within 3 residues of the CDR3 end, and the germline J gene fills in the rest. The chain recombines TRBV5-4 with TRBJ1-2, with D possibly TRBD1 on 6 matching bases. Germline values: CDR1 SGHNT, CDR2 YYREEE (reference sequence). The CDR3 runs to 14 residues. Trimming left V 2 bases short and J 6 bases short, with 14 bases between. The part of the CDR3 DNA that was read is TGTGCCAGCAGCTTACTACTACAGGGTAATGGC. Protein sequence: CASSLLLQGNG. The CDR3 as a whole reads CASSLLLQGNGYTF.

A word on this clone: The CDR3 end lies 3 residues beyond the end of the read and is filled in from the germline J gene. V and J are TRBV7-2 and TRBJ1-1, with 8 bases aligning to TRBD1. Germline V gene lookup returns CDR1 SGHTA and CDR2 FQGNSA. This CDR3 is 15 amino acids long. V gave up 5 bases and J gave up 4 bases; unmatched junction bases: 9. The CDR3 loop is CASSKRTGTLTEAFF. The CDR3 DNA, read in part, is TGTGCCAGCAGCAAACGGACAGGGACCCTCACTGAA.

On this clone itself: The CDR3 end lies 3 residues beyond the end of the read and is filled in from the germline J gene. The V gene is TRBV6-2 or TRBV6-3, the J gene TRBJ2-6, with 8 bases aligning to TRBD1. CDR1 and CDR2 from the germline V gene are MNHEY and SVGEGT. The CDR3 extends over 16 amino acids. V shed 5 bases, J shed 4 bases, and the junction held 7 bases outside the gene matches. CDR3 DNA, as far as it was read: TGTGCCAGCAGTACCGACAGGGGTTCGGGGGCCAACGTC. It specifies CASSTDRGSGANV. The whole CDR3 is CASSTDRGSGANVLTF.

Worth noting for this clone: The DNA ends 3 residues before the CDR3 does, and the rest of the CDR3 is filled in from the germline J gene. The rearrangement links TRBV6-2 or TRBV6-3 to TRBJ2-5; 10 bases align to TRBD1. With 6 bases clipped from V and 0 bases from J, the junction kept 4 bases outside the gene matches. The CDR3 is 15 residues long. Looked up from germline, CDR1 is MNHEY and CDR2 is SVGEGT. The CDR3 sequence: CASSPGQGYQETQYF. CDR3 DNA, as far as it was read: TGTGCCAGCAGCCCGGGACAGGGGTACCAAGAGACC.

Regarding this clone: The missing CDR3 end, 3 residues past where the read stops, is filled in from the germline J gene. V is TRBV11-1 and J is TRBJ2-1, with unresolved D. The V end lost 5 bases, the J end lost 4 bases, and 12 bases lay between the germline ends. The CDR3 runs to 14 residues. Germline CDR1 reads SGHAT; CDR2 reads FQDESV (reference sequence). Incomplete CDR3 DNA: TGTGCCAGCAGCCCTAGTCGCGTTTACAATGAG. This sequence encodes CASSPSRVYNE. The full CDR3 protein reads CASSPSRVYNEQFF.

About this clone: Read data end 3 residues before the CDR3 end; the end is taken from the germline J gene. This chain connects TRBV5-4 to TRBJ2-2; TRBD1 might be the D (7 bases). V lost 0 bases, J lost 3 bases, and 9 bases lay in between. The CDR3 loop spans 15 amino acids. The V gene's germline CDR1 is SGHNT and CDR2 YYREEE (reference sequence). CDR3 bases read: TGTGCCAGCAGCTTGGCAGGGGGGTACACCGGGGAG. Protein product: CASSLAGGYTGE. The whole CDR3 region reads CASSLAGGYTGELFF.

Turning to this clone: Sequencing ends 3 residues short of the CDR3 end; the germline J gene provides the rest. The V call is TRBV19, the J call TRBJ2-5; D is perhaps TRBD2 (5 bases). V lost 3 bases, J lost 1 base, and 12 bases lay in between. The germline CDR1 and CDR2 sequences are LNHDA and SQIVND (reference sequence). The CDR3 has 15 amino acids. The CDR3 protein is CASSILSAGQETQYF. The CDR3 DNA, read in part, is TGTGCCAGTAGTATCCTTAGCGCAGGCCAAGAGACC.

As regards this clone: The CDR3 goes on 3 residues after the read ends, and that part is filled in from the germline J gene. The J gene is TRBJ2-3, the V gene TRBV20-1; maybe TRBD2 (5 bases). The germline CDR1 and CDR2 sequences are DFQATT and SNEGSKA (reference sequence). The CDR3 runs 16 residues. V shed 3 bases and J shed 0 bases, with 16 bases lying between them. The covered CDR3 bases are TGCAGTGCTAGCAGCTTAGCGAGGGCTAGCACAGATACG. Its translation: CSASSLARASTDT. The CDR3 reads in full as CSASSLARASTDTQYF.

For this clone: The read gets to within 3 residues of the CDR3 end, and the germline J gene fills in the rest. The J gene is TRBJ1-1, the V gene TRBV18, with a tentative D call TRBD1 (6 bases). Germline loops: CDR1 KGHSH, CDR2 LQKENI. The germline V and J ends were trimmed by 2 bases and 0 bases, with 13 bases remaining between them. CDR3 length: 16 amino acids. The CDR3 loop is CASSPMEQGMNTEAFF. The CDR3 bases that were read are TGTGCCAGCTCACCAATGGAACAGGGAATGAACACTGAA.

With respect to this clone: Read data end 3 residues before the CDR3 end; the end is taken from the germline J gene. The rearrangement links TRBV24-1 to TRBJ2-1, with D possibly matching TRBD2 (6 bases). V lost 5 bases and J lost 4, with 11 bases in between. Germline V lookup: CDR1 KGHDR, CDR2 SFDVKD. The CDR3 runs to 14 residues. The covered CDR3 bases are TGTGCCACCAGTGGAGGAGGGGCGTACAATGAG. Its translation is CATSGGGAYNE. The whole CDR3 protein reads CATSGGGAYNEQFF.

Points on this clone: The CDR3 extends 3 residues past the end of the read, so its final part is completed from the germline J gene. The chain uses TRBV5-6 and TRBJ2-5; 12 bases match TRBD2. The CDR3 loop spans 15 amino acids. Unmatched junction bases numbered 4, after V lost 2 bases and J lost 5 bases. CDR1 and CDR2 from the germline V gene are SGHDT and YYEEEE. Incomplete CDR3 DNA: TGTGCCAGCAGCTTAAGGCTAGCGGGAGGGGAGACC. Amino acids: CASSLRLAGGET. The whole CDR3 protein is CASSLRLAGGETQYF.

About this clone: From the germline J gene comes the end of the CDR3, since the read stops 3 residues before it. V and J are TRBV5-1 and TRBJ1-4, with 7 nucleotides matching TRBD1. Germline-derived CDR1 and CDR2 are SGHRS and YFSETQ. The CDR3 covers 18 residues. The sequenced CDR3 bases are TGCGCCAGCAGCCTATCCGGGACAGCCGTTTTGGGGGCCAACGTA. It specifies CASSLSGTAVLGANV. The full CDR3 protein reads CASSLSGTAVLGANVLFF.

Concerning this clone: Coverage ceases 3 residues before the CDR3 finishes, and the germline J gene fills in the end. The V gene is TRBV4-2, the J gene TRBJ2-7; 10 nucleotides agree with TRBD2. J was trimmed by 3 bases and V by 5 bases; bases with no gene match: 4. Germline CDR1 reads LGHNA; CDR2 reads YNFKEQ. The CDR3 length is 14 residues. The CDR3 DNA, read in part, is TGTGCCAGCAGCGTCGGGACTAGCGACTACGAG. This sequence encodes CASSVGTSDYE. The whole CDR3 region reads CASSVGTSDYEQYF.

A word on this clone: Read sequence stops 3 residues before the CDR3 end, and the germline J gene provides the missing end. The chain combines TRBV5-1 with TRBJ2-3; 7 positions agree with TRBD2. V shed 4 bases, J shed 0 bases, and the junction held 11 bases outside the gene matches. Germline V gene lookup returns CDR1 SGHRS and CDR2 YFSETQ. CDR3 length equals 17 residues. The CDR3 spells CASSPQGAGPSTDTQYF. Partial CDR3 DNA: TGCGCCAGCAGCCCCCAAGGAGCGGGGCCTAGCACAGATACG.